This T cell receptor (beta chain) appears in the sequencing data of a study of T cells in Graves' hyperthyroidism and ophthalmopathy. Worth noting for this clonotype: Its antigen is as yet unknown.

RNA transcripts served as the template for amplifying TCR beta CDR3 regions. HTBI primers were employed in a first-round RT-PCR of the TCR CDR3. TCRdb independently ran MiXCR on the multiplex PCR reads; one entry per CDR3 protein. This sample has 490,000 or so distinct CDR3 sequences, with roughly 22% found just once. Overall study results and limits: Blood also held most thyroid clonotypes expanded beyond 0.001.

V was pared by 5 bases and J by 4 bases, with 21 bases of the junction left unmatched. From germline, CDR1 is MNHNS and CDR2 SASEGT. The CDR3 is 21 amino acids. With duration under 3 months, ophthalmopathy was active: Clinical Activity Score at least 3, NOSPECS at least 4. Uncontrolled infection, other autoimmune disease, pregnancy or lactation excluded patients. Diagnostic decisions used clinical symptoms, serum thyroxine and TRAb, thyroid ultrasound and orbital computed tomography. This sequence was found in a woman aged 70 to 79 with Graves' ophthalmopathy. The sequencing sample was made of blood. This rearrangement joins TRBV6-1 to TRBJ2-3; 13 nucleotides align to TRBD2. The CDR3 protein is CASSRPPGLAGAKTRADTQYF. In nucleotides, the CDR3 is TGTGCCAGCAGTAGACCCCCTGGACTAGCGGGAGCCAAAACCAGGGCAGATACGCAGTATTTT.